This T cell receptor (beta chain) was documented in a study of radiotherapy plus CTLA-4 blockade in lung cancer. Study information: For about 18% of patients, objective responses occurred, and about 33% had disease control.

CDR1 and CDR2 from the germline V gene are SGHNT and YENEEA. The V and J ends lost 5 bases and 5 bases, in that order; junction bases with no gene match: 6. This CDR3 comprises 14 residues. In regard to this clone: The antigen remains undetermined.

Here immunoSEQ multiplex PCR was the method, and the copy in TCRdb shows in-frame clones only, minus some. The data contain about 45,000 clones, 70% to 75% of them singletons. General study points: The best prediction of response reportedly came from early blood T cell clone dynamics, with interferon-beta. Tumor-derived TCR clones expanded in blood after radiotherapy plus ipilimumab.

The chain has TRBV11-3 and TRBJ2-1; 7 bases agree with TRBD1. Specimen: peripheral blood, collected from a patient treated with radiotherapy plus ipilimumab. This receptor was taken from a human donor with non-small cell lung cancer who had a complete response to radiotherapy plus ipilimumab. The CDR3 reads CASSRDRTNNEQFF. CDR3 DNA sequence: TGTGCCAGCAGCAGGGACAGAACAAACAATGAGCAGTTCTTC.